The rows below give T cell receptor beta chains drawn from one sample of a study of blood T cell repertoires in COVID-19. The table came from immunoSEQ multiplex PCR; TCRdb's copy has only in-frame clones and leaves some out. The sample holds tens of thousands of clones; over 70% are singletons and the top ten take around 20%. Specimen: peripheral blood. Every receptor here comes from an older man with acute or convalescent COVID-19. CDR3s include the opening cysteine and the closing phenylalanine or tryptophan. The order of the fields is D gene, V gene, clone size, J gene, CDR3 DNA, CDR3 protein. The D gene is left open where the match is weak. Size is stated for part of the rows, as once, few or many counts, or as a class when the clone is expanded.

>.|TRBV28|.|TRBJ1-2
TGTGCCAGCAGTTCCAGGGTATATGGCTACACCTTC
CASSSRVYGYTF
>.|TRBV5-1|.|TRBJ2-7
TGCGCCAGCAGCTCTACGCCGGGAAGCTCCTACGAGCAGTACTTC
CASSSTPGSSYEQYF
>.|TRBV9|.|TRBJ2-5
TGTGCCAGCAGCGCTGGAGTCAAAGAGACCCAGTACTTC
CASSAGVKETQYF
>TRBD2|TRBV11-2|.|TRBJ2-2
TGTGCCAGCAGCTTGAGAGGGACTACGAACACCGGGGAGCTGTTTTTT
CASSLRGTTNTGELFF
>.|TRBV11-1|.|TRBJ1-1
TGTGCCAGCAGCTTCCGGACTGAAGCTTTCTTT
CASSFRTEAFF
>TRBD1|TRBV6-5|few|TRBJ1-1
TGTGCCAGCACGGGGGACAGTCCGAAAGCTTTCTTT
CASTGDSPKAFF
>TRBD1|TRBV28|.|TRBJ2-7
TGTGCCAGCAGCGCAACAGGGGGCGAGTACTTC
CASSATGGEYF
>.|TRBV5-4|.|TRBJ2-2
TGTGCCAGCAGCTTGGCTGTCGGGAACACCGGGGAGCTGTTTTTT
CASSLAVGNTGELFF
>.|TRBV27|few|TRBJ1-6
TGTGCCAGCAGTTCCCCTCAGTTCTCCTATAATTCACCCCTCCACTTT
CASSSPQFSYNSPLHF
>TRBD1|TRBV2|.|TRBJ1-1
TGTGCCAGCATTAACAGGGGGCTGAACACTGAAGCTTTCTTT
CASINRGLNTEAFF
>.|TRBV5-1|.|TRBJ1-3
TGCGCCAGCAGCTTCGATGGACAGTCCTCTGGAAACACCATATATTTT
CASSFDGQSSGNTIYF
>.|TRBV3-1/TRBV3-2|once|TRBJ1-2
TGTGCCAGCAGCCAACCCCATAGGGGCGGCTATGGCTACACCTTC
CASSQPHRGGYGYTF
>.|TRBV5-1|.|TRBJ2-2
TGCGCCAGCAGCTTGTCGGGGATGGCGAACACCGGGGAGCTGTTTTTT
CASSLSGMANTGELFF
>.|TRBV9|once|TRBJ1-2
TGTGCCAGCAGCGGTGTACGAGGCAAGGGCTACACCTTC
CASSGVRGKGYTF
>TRBD1|TRBV19|.|TRBJ1-2
TGTGCCAGTAATACAGGGGGCGACTATGGCTACACCTTC
CASNTGGDYGYTF
>.|TRBV4-2|.|TRBJ2-7
TGTGCCAGCAGCCAAGATTTGTACTACGAGCAGTACTTC
CASSQDLYYEQYF
>.|TRBV18|.|TRBJ1-1
TGTGCCAGCTCAGAGGGTAACACTGAAGCTTTCTTT
CASSEGNTEAFF
>TRBD1|TRBV18|.|TRBJ1-2
TGTGCCAGCTCACCTCTACAGGGGGATGGCTATGGCTACACCTTC
CASSPLQGDGYGYTF
>.|TRBV19|.|TRBJ1-5
TGTGCCAGTAGTATAGAAGCAGGCCAAGGAGCGGGTCAGCCCCAGCATTTT
CASSIEAGQGAGQPQHF
>TRBD1|TRBV7-2|.|TRBJ1-1
TGTGCCAGCAGCTATTCAACAGGGGCCACTGAAGCTTTCTTT
CASSYSTGATEAFF
>.|TRBV30|.|TRBJ1-1
TGTGCCTGGAGCCAGGGCCTGAACACTGAAGCTTTCTTT
CAWSQGLNTEAFF
>.|TRBV6-2/TRBV6-3|.|TRBJ2-2
TGTGCCAGCAGTTATGAACAGGGTCCCACCGGGGAGCTGTTTTTT
CASSYEQGPTGELFF
>TRBD2|TRBV20-1|.|TRBJ2-3
TGCAGTGCTAGTGGAACTAGCGGGGGCAAGGATACGCAGTATTTT
CSASGTSGGKDTQYF